These 32 T cell receptor beta chains originate from one sample sequenced in a study of T cell changes during pregnancy in multiple sclerosis. The assay was immunoSEQ multiplex PCR, and TCRdb's table has in-frame clones only and misses some. The sample has some 43,000 clones, 85% to 95% seen once. The sample in question was CD8+ T cells from peripheral blood mononuclear cells, obtained in the third trimester of pregnancy. These receptors were taken from a female donor with multiple sclerosis, enrolled in a pregnancy study.

The chain has TRBV5-1 and TRBJ1-4; D is uncertain. Germline V gene data show CDR1 as SGHRS and CDR2 as YFSETQ. V was cut by 4 bases and J by 7 bases, with 8 bases left in between. The length of the CDR3 is 12 residues. The CDR3 coding sequence is TGCGCCAGCAGCGAGGGCAGTGAAAAACTGTTTTTT. It translates to CASSEGSEKLFF.

The chain carries TRBV5-1 and TRBJ1-2, with 10 bases that match TRBD1. CDR1 is SGHRS and CDR2 is YFSETQ in the germline V gene. The CDR3 consists of 16 residues. The V segment lost 4 bases and the J segment 5 bases; nucleotides outside the gene matches: 11. CDR3 loop: CASSARTGGEAYGYTF. DNA of the CDR3: TGCGCCAGCAGCGCCCGGACAGGGGGTGAGGCGTATGGCTACACCTTC.

The rearrangement links TRBV7-9 to TRBJ2-5; tentatively, D is TRBD1 (5 bases). Germline CDR1 and CDR2: SEHNR and FQNEAQ (reference sequence). This CDR3 has 14 residues. V was pared by 0 bases and J by 5 bases, with 10 bases between. The CDR3 DNA sequence: TGTGCCAGCAGCTTAGCAGGGGCGTCGGAGACCCAGTACTTC. Protein: CASSLAGASETQYF.

The chain joins TRBV19 to TRBJ2-7; TRBD2 might be the D (6 bases). This CDR3 has 14 residues. Trimming took 7 bases from V and 2 from J, leaving 15 bases between them. The germline V gene has CDR1 LNHDA and CDR2 SQIVND (reference sequence). The CDR3 DNA sequence: TGTGCCAGTACCTCTGGAGGGGATCCCTACGAGCAGTACTTC. Encoded protein: CASTSGGDPYEQYF.

The rearrangement joins TRBV28 to TRBJ2-3; the match to TRBD2 covers 8 bases. The CDR3 is 15 amino acids. The V segment lost 2 bases and the J segment 1 base; nucleotides outside the gene matches: 2. CDR1 and CDR2 from the germline V gene are MDHEN and SYDVKM. CDR3 residues: CASSLVREGTDTQYF. CDR3 DNA sequence: TGTGCCAGCAGTTTAGTGCGGGAGGGCACAGATACGCAGTATTTT.

V usage is TRBV5-1 and J usage is TRBJ2-1; D perhaps matches TRBD2 (6 bases). The ends were cut back, 0 bases at V and 4 bases at J, with 11 bases in the middle. The CDR3 contains 15 residues. Per the germline V gene, CDR1 is SGHRS and CDR2 is YFSETQ. CDR3 coding DNA: TGCGCCAGCAGCTTGGGCTTAGCGGAATACAATGAGCAGTTCTTC. Translation gives CASSLGLAEYNEQFF.

CDR3 DNA: TGTGCCAGCAGGGCGACAGGGGGCAATGAAAAACTGTTTTTT. Protein product: CASRATGGNEKLFF. The chain employs TRBV2 and TRBJ1-4; 10 nucleotides agree with TRBD1. CDR3 length: 14 residues. Germline V CDR1 and CDR2: SNHLY, FYNNEI. V lost 6 bases and J lost 5; bases outside the gene matches: 3.

The chain is built from TRBV6-1 and TRBJ2-5; TRBD2 might be the D (6 bases). This CDR3 is 13 amino acids long. Deletions cut 1 base from V and 5 bases from J, with 8 bases between. Germline V CDR1 and CDR2: MNHNS, SASEGT. CDR3 nucleotide sequence: TGTGCCAGCAGTGAAGGGGGGGTGGAGACCCAGTACTTC. Translated, it gives CASSEGGVETQYF.

The chain recombines TRBV27 with TRBJ2-1; TRBD2 agrees at 13 bases. The CDR3 has 14 residues. The V gene's germline CDR1 is MNHEY and CDR2 SMNVEV (reference sequence). V lost 2 bases and J lost 12; bases outside the gene matches: 4. This CDR3 reads CASSLRTSGRRQFF. In DNA form, the CDR3 reads TGTGCCAGCAGTTTAAGGACTAGCGGGAGAAGGCAGTTCTTC.

This clone was seen a single time. The V gene is TRBV19, the J gene TRBJ2-2, with 10 nucleotides matching TRBD2. Per germline, CDR1 LNHDA and CDR2 SQIVND (reference sequence). V shed 5 bases, J shed 0 bases, and the junction held 9 bases outside the gene matches. The CDR3 consists of 18 residues. CDR3 DNA sequence: TGTGCCAGTAGTTCACCTGGACTAGCGGTAGCGAACACCGGGGAGCTGTTTTTT. Protein sequence: CASSSPGLAVANTGELFF.

The chain is built from TRBV29-1 and TRBJ1-4, with unresolved D. V dropped 3 bases and J dropped 8 bases, with 10 bases sitting between them. Germline V gene sequence: CDR1 SQVTM, CDR2 ANQGSEA. This CDR3 spans 12 amino acids. The CDR3 DNA sequence: TGCAGCGTTGACACCCCCGGGGAAAAACTGTTTTTT. This gives the protein CSVDTPGEKLFF.

The chain combines TRBV30 with TRBJ2-5; the match to TRBD2 covers 11 bases. The germline CDR1 and CDR2 sequences are GTSNPN and SVGIG (reference sequence). V dropped 1 base and J dropped 3; count of bases not matched to a gene: 1. The CDR3 loop spans 14 amino acids. CDR3 sequence reads: CAWSAGLAEETQYF. The CDR3 nucleotides are TGTGCCTGGAGTGCGGGACTAGCGGAAGAGACCCAGTACTTC.

The chain combines TRBV7-9 with TRBJ2-4, with 9 bases aligning to TRBD2. The CDR3 spans 14 residues. With 5 bases clipped from V and 9 bases from J, the junction kept 8 bases outside the gene matches. The germline CDR1 and CDR2 sequences are SEHNR and FQNEAQ (reference sequence). The CDR3 here is CASSQSGRRPIQYF. CDR3 DNA sequence: TGTGCCAGCAGCCAAAGCGGGAGGAGGCCCATTCAGTACTTC.

This chain uses TRBV30 with TRBJ1-1; the match to TRBD1 covers 7 bases. The junction had 9 bases not matched to a gene; V was cut back by 1 base and J by 4 bases. Germline loops: CDR1 GTSNPN, CDR2 SVGIG (reference sequence). The CDR3 extends over 15 amino acids. This CDR3 reads CAWSGEGARGTEAFF. The DNA of the CDR3 is TGTGCCTGGAGTGGAGAGGGGGCGAGGGGCACTGAAGCTTTCTTT.

V and J are TRBV5-4 and TRBJ2-1; 9 bases fit TRBD2. V lost 4 bases, J lost 9 bases, and 8 bases stayed unmatched. The CDR3 is 14 residues long. Germline V gives CDR1 SGHNT, CDR2 YYREEE (reference sequence). The CDR3: CASSAGTSFGEQFF. The CDR3, as DNA: TGTGCCAGCAGCGCCGGGACTAGCTTTGGTGAGCAGTTCTTC.

The chain recombines TRBV6-1 with TRBJ2-5; D may be TRBD1 (6 bases). There are 14 residues in the CDR3. Germline CDR1 is MNHNS and CDR2 is SASEGT. V lost 3 bases and J lost 1, with 9 bases in between. The CDR3 DNA follows: TGTGCCAGCAGTGATATACAGGGCCAAGAGACCCAGTACTTC. Translation: CASSDIQGQETQYF.

The V gene is TRBV30, the J gene TRBJ2-1, with D perhaps TRBD2 (5 bases). The germline gives CDR1 GTSNPN, CDR2 SVGIG (reference sequence). The V end was cut by 4 bases, the J end by 4 bases, with 17 bases between. CDR3 length equals 15 residues. CDR3: CAWMSWEIGYNEQFF. The CDR3 DNA reads TGTGCCTGGATGTCCTGGGAGATTGGTTACAATGAGCAGTTCTTC.

V gene TRBV27 combines with J gene TRBJ1-1, with 9 bases fitting TRBD1. With 5 bases clipped from V and 5 bases from J, the junction kept 6 bases outside the gene matches. Germline V gene lookup returns CDR1 MNHEY and CDR2 SMNVEV (reference sequence). The CDR3 is made up of 14 amino acids. CDR3 in amino acids: CASSDRGAGTEAFF. Here the CDR3 DNA reads TGTGCCAGCAGTGACAGGGGGGCCGGGACTGAAGCTTTCTTT.

The V gene is TRBV27, the J gene TRBJ1-1; D uncertain. Germline assignment: CDR1 MNHEY and CDR2 SMNVEV (reference sequence). The CDR3 runs 15 residues. The V end lost 4 bases, the J end lost 0 bases, and 12 bases lay between the germline ends. The CDR3 is CASSSRLGVNTEAFF. The DNA of the CDR3 is TGTGCCAGCAGTTCACGTCTGGGAGTGAACACTGAAGCTTTCTTT.

The chain is built from TRBV4-3 and TRBJ1-2, with TRBD1 matching 9 bases. CDR1 is LGHNA and CDR2 is YSLEER in the germline V gene. CDR3 size: 16 residues. J gave up 5 bases and V 0 bases, and 7 bases lay outside the gene matches. In DNA form, the CDR3 reads TGCGCCAGCAGCCAAGAAAGGACAGGGGTTGGTTATGGCTACACCTTC. Translation gives CASSQERTGVGYGYTF.

The chain combines TRBV7-9 with TRBJ2-7; no clear D. Germline loops: CDR1 SEHNR, CDR2 FQNEAQ (reference sequence). The germline V and J ends were trimmed by 5 bases and 3 bases, with 5 bases remaining between them. CDR3 length: 11 residues. Written as DNA, the CDR3 is TGTGCCAGCAGCATTAGCTACGAGCAGTACTTC. Translating gives CASSISYEQYF.

V gene TRBV5-6 combines with J gene TRBJ1-1, with D unresolved. Germline CDR1 is SGHDT and CDR2 is YYEEEE. The germline V and J ends were trimmed by 6 bases and 1 base, with 16 bases remaining between them. The CDR3 covers 15 residues. The DNA for the CDR3 is TGTGCCAGCATCCCTGCCGAGGGCCCGAACACTGAAGCTTTCTTT. Encoded protein: CASIPAEGPNTEAFF.

This chain uses TRBV28 with TRBJ2-4; possibly TRBD1 for D (6 bases). The CDR3 extends over 15 amino acids. The V gene lost 9 bases and the J gene lost 0 bases, with 15 bases spanning the gap. Germline loops: CDR1 MDHEN, CDR2 SYDVKM. CDR3 in DNA: TGTGCCAGTAACAGGGACGTGGGAGCCAAAAACATTCAGTACTTC. This encodes CASNRDVGAKNIQYF.

The rearrangement uses TRBV27 and TRBJ1-2; 9 nucleotides align to TRBD1. The CDR3 loop spans 17 amino acids. Germline V CDR1 and CDR2: MNHEY, SMNVEV (reference sequence). V lost 5 bases to trimming and J lost 6 bases; unmatched junction nucleotides: 16. The CDR3 DNA reads as TGTGCCAGCAGTCTCCGAGCCCGGGACAGGGTTCGGGATGGCTACACCTTC. Its protein is CASSLRARDRVRDGYTF.

The chain employs TRBV30 and TRBJ2-3; D may be TRBD2 (6 bases). Germline V gene sequence: CDR1 GTSNPN, CDR2 SVGIG (reference sequence). V dropped 4 bases and J dropped 2 bases, with 16 bases sitting between them. There are 15 residues in the CDR3. CDR3 amino acids: CAWTISSANTDTQYF. The CDR3 DNA reads as TGTGCCTGGACCATTTCTAGCGCGAACACAGATACGCAGTATTTT. The full variable domain, with the rest looked up from reference TRBV30 and TRBJ2-3, is SQTIHQWPATLVQPVGSPLSLECTVEGTSNPNLYWYRQAAGRGLQLLFYSVGIGQISSEVPQNLSASRPQDRQFILSSKKLLLSDSGFYLCAWTISSANTDTQYFGPGTRLTVL.

This clone was detected only once. The chain links TRBV11-2 to TRBJ2-7, with TRBD2 identical over 9 bases. V was clipped by 2 bases and J by 0 bases; unmatched bases: 5. The CDR3 extends over 16 amino acids. From germline, CDR1 is SGHAT and CDR2 FQNNGV. The CDR3 protein is CASSLRAGGPSYEQYF. The CDR3 nucleotides are TGTGCCAGCAGCTTACGGGCGGGAGGGCCCTCCTACGAGCAGTACTTC.

The chain has TRBV7-9 and TRBJ2-7, with 7 positions matching TRBD2. The trim removed 1 base at V and 0 bases at J, leaving 6 bases unmatched. Germline lookup yields CDR1 SEHNR and CDR2 FQNEAQ (reference sequence). The length of the CDR3 is 16 residues. In DNA, the CDR3 is TGTGCCAGCAGCTTAGGCGATAGGACTAGCTCCTACGAGCAGTACTTC. This codes for CASSLGDRTSSYEQYF.

The CDR3 nucleotides read TGTGCCAGCAGCTGGGACAGGGAGACCTACGAGCAGTACTTC. As protein: CASSWDRETYEQYF. This chain uses TRBV7-9 with TRBJ2-7; 9 nucleotides align to TRBD1. Germline CDR1 reads SEHNR; CDR2 reads FQNEAQ (reference sequence). With 4 bases clipped from V and 2 bases from J, the junction kept 3 bases outside the gene matches. This CDR3 comprises 14 residues.

V is TRBV19 and J is TRBJ1-4; D unclear. Trimming removed 3 bases from V and 7 bases from J, with 9 bases in between. The germline V gene has CDR1 LNHDA and CDR2 SQIVND (reference sequence). The CDR3 is 13 amino acids. CDR3 amino acids: CASSIVGGEKLFF. The DNA of the CDR3 is TGTGCCAGTAGTATCGTAGGCGGTGAAAAACTGTTTTTT.

The chain joins TRBV10-3 to TRBJ2-7, with 7 nucleotides matching TRBD1. The ends lost 6 bases at V and 0 bases at J; junction bases unmatched: 2. CDR3 size: 13 residues. In germline, CDR1 is ENHRY, CDR2 SYGVKD. The CDR3 DNA reads as TGTGCCATCAGGGGGACAGACTCCTACGAGCAGTACTTC. It encodes CAIRGTDSYEQYF.

The V gene is TRBV15, the J gene TRBJ2-3; unclear D gene. The CDR3 totals 16 residues. CDR1 and CDR2 from the germline V gene are LNHNV and YYDKDF (reference sequence). With 3 bases removed from V and 4 bases from J, the gap between germline ends came to 17 bases. The DNA for the CDR3 is TGTGCCACCAGCAGCACCTCACCCAATCTAGCAGATACGCAGTATTTT. Protein sequence: CATSSTSPNLADTQYF.

This clone turned up a few times. This chain joins TRBV7-9 and TRBJ2-1; D is possibly TRBD1 (6 bases). The germline V gene encodes CDR1 SEHNR and CDR2 FQNEAQ (reference sequence). The CDR3 length is 17 residues. The V and J ends lost 5 bases and 0 bases respectively, with 17 bases between them. The CDR3 coding sequence is TGTGCCAGCAGCCACAAACAGGGATCGAGCTCCTACAATGAGCAGTTCTTC. Protein: CASSHKQGSSSYNEQFF.